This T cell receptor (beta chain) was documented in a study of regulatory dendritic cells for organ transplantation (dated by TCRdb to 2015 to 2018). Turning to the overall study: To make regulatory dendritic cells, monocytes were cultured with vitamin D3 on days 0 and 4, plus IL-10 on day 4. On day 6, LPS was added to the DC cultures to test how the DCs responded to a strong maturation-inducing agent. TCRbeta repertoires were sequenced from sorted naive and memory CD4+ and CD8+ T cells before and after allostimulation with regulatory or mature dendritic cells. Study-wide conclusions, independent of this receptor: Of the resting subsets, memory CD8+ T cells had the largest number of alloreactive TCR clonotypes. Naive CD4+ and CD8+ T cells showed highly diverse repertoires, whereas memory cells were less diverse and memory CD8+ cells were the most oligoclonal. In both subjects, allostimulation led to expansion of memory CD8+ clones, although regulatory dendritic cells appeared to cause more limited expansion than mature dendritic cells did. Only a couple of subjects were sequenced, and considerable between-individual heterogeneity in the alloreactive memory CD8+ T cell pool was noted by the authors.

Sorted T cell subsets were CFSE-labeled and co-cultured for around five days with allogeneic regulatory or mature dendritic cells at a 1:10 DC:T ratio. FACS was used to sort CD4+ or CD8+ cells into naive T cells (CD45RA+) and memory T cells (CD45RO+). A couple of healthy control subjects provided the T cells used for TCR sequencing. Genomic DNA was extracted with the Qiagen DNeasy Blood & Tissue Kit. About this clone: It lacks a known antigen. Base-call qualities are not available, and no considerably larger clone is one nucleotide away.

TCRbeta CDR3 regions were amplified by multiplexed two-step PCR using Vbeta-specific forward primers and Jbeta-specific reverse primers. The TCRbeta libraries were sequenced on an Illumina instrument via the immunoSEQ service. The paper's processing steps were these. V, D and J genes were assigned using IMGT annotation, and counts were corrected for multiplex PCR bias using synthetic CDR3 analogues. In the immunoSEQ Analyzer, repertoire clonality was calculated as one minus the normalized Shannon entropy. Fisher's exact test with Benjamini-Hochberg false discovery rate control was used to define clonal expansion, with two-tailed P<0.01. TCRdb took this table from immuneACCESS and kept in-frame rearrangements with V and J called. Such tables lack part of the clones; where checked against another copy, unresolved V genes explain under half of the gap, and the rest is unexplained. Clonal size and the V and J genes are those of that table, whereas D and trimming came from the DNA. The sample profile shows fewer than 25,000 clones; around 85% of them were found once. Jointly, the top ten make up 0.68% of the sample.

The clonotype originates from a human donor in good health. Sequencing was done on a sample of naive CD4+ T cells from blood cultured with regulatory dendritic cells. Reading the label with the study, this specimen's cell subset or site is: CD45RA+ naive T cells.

The bases are TGTGCCAGCAGCCCAAAATTCCGGGACAGGGTCCCTTATGGCTACACCTTC. Translated, it gives CASSPKFRDRVPYGYTF. The sequence links TRBV7-9 to TRBJ1-2; a stretch of 9 junction bases matches TRBD1. V and J are trimmed by 5 bases and 5 bases, and the gene matches miss 15 bases of the junction. The germline V gene (reference sequence) yields SEHNR for CDR1 and FQNEAQ for CDR2. Measured from the cysteine to the phenylalanine, the CDR3 is 17 residues long. Only CDR3 DNA is held: 51 bases, read in frame from base 1.